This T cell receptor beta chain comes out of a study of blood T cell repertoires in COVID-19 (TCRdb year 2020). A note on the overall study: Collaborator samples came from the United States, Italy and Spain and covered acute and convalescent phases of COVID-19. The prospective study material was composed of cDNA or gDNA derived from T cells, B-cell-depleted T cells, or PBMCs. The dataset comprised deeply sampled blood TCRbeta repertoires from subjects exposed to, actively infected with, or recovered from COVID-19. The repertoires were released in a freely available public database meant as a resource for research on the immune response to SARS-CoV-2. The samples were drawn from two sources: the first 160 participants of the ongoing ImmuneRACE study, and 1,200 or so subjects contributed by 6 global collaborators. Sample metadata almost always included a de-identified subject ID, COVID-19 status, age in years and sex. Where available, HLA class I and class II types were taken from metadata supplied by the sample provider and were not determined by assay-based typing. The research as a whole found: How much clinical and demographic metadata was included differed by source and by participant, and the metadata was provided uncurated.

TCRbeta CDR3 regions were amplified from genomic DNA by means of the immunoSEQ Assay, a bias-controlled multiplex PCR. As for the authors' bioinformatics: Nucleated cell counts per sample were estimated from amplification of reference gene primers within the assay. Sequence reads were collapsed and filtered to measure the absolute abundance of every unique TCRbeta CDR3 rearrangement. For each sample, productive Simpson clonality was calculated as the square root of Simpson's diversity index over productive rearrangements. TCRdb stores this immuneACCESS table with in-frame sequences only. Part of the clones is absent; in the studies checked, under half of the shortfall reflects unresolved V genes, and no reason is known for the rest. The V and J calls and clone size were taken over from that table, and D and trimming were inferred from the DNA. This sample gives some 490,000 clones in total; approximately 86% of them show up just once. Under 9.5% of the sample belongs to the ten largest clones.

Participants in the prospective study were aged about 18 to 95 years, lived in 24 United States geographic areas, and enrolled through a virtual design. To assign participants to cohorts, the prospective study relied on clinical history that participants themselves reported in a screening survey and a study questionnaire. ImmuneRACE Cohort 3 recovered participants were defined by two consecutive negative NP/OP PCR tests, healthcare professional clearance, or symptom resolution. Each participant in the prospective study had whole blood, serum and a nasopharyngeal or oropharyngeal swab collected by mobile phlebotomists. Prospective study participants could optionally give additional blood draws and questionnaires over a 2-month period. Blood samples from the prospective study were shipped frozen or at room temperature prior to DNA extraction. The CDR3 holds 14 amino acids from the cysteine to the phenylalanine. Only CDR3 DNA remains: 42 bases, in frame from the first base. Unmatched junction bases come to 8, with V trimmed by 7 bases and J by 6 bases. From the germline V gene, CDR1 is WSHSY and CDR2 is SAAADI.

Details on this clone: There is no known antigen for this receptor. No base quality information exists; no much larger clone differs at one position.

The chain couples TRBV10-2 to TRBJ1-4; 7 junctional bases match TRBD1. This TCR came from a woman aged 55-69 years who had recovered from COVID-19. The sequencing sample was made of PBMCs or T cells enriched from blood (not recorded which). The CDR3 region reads CASNLQGKDEKLFF. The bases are TGCGCCAGCAACCTACAGGGGAAGGATGAAAAACTGTTTTTT.